This T cell receptor beta chain was identified during a study of human thymus T cells. In regard to this clone: Its cognate antigen is unknown.

Per germline, CDR1 SGHAT and CDR2 FQDESV (reference sequence). The CDR3 contains 18 residues. V shed 1 base and J shed 0 bases, with 19 bases lying between them. Study-level results: It looked as if thymic and blood repertoires used V and J genes in a biased way.

Among the donors, all were healthy Finnish infants having corrective surgery for congenital heart defects. Clones were read by immunoSEQ multiplex PCR, and TCRdb kept only the in-frame ones, dropping some. The table includes about 50,000 clones, roughly 94% detected once. The receptor was derived from a girl under three years old with a congenital heart defect but otherwise immunologically healthy. The rearrangement links TRBV11-1 to TRBJ2-7; D call uncertain. The sample was blood. The CDR3 sequence is CASSLVASAVGTSYEQYF. The CDR3 DNA reads TGTGCCAGCAGCTTAGTTGCGAGCGCGGTGGGAACCTCCTACGAGCAGTACTTC. Filled out from reference TRBV11-1 and TRBJ2-7, the complete variable domain reads EAEVAQSPRYKITEKSQAVAFWCDPISGHATLYWYRQILGQGPELLVQFQDESVVDDSQLPKDRFSAERLKGVDSTLKIQPAELGDSAMYLCASSLVASAVGTSYEQYFGPGTRLTVT.